Detailed here is one TCR beta chain. As yet, its antigen is unknown. This record comes from a study of siplizumab effects on memory and regulatory T cells. Clones were sequenced by immunoSEQ multiplex PCR, and TCRdb holds only the in-frame ones, with some missing. Altogether 100,000 to 120,000 clones are present, roughly 90% being singletons, with the ten largest covering 1.3%. The CDR3 totals 14 residues. Trimming removed 3 bases at V and 3 bases at J, with 12 bases between. Germline-derived CDR1 and CDR2 are SNHLY and FYNNEI. Study results and limitations: Siplizumab produced a significant reduction in alloreactive sequences that were traceable to unstimulated CD4+ memory cells.

The sequence derives from a human donor in good health. The sequencing sample was made of CD4+ T cells sorted from blood. The rearrangement uses TRBV2 and TRBJ2-7; tentatively, D is TRBD1 (7 bases). This CDR3 reads CASSDPGGNYEQYF. The CDR3, as DNA: TGTGCCAGCAGTGACCCAGGGGGGAACTACGAGCAGTACTTC.